Listed below are T cell receptor beta chains from one sample, sequenced in a study of T-cell memory formation after mild COVID-19. TCRdb passed the 5' RACE reads through MiXCR, listing each CDR3 protein once. This table holds about 470,000 distinct CDR3 sequences, more than 20% found once. The sample taken for sequencing was PBMCs or a T cell subset sorted from them (not recorded which). The receptors were gathered from an adult woman who had mild COVID-19 (a few samples of this study predate the infection). Cell type and time point are not known. Both conserved end residues are trimmed from each CDR3. Clone size is not always given. Where it is, it says once, few, many or a class for expanded clones.

V gene	J gene	clone size	CDR3 protein
TRBV5-5	TRBJ1-5	few	ASSLAQRNSNQPQH
TRBV5-6	TRBJ2-7	few	ASRKAKGYEQY
TRBV4-3	TRBJ2-6	-	ASSPRLAGGQGSGANVLT
TRBV7-6	TRBJ2-5	-	ASCLGRGGVGETQY
TRBV12-3/TRBV12-4	TRBJ2-3	-	ASTITGWGDTQY
TRBV5-6	TRBJ2-7	-	ASTKQGSYDYEQY
TRBV12-3/TRBV12-4	TRBJ2-3	-	ASSLDKLAGADTQY
TRBV5-1	TRBJ2-7	few	ASSSTGTGQAGQY
TRBV20-1	TRBJ1-1	-	SARGHLLRLSNTEAF
TRBV24-1	TRBJ1-2	few	ATSGPQGGTYGYT
TRBV7-2	TRBJ2-7	few	ASSSLGVGYEQY
TRBV7-6	TRBJ2-7	-	ASSLNSGRTHEQY
TRBV7-9	TRBJ2-7	few	ASSWGTYYEQY
TRBV11-3	TRBJ2-1	-	ASSLGPGRGDEQF
TRBV7-9	TRBJ1-1	few	ASSHQENTEAF
TRBV7-9	TRBJ2-1	-	ASQRDGNEQF
TRBV12-3/TRBV12-4	TRBJ1-2	few	ASSQGLGNYGYT
TRBV7-2	TRBJ1-2	few	ASSLTGGTGYT
TRBV20-1	TRBJ2-7	few	SARTGEVSYEQY